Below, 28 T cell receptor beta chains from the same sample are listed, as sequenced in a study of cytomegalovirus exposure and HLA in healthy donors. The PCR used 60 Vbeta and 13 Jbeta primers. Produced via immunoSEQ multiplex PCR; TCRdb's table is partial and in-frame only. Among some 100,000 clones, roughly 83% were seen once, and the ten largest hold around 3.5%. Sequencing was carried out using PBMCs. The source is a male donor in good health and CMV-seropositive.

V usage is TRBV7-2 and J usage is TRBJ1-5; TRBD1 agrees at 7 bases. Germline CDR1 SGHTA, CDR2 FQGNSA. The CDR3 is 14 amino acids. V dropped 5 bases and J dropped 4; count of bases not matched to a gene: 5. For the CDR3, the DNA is TGTGCCAGCAGCAAGACAGGGCCGAATCAGCCCCAGCATTTT. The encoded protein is CASSKTGPNQPQHF.

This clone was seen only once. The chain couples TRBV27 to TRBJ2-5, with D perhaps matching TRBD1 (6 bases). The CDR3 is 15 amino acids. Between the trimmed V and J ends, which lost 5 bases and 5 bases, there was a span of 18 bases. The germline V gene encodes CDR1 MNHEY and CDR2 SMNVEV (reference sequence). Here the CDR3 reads CASSAGTPTPETQYF. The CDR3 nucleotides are TGTGCCAGCAGTGCCGGGACACCCACTCCGGAGACCCAGTACTTC.

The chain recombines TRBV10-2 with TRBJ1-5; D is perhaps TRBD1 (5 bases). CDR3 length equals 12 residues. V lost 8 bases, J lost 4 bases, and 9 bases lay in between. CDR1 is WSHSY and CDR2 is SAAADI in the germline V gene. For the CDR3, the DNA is TGCGCCAGCTCTAGACAGAATCAGCCCCAGCATTTT. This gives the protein CASSRQNQPQHF.

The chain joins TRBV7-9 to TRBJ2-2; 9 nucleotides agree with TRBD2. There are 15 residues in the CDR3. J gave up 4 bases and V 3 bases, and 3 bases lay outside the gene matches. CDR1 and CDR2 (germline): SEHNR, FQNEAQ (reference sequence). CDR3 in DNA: TGTGCCAGCAGCTTTGGCGGGGGGGTCACCGGGGAGCTGTTTTTT. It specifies CASSFGGGVTGELFF.

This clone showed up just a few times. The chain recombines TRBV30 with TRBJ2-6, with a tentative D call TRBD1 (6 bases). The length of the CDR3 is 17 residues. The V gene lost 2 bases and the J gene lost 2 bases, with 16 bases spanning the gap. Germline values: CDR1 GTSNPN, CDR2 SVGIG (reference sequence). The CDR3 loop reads CAWSPLTGPPGANVLTF. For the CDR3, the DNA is TGTGCCTGGAGTCCCCTAACAGGGCCCCCTGGGGCCAACGTCCTGACTTTC.

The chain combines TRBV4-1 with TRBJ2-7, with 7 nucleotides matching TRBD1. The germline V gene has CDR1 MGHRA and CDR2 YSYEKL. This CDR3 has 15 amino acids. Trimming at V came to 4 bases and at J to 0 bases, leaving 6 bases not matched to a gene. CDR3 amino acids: CASSLRQGDSYEQYF. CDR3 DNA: TGCGCCAGCAGCCTGCGACAGGGCGACTCCTACGAGCAGTACTTC.

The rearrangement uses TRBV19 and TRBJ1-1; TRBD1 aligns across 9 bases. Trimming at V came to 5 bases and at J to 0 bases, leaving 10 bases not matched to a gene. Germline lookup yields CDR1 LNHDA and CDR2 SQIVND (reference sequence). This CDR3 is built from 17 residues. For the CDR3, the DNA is TGTGCCAGTAGTCCACCGGGACAGGGAGGGATGAACACTGAAGCTTTCTTT. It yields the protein CASSPPGQGGMNTEAFF.

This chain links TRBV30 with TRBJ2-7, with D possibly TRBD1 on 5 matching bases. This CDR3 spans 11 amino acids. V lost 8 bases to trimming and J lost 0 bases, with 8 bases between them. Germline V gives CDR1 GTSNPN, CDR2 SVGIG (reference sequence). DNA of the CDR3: TGTGCCGCGACAGTCTCCTACGAGCAGTACTTC. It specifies CAATVSYEQYF. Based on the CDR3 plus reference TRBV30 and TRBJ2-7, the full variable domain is SQTIHQWPATLVQPVGSPLSLECTVEGTSNPNLYWYRQAAGRGLQLLFYSVGIGQISSEVPQNLSASRPQDRQFILSSKKLLLSDSGFYLCAATVSYEQYFGPGTRLTVT.

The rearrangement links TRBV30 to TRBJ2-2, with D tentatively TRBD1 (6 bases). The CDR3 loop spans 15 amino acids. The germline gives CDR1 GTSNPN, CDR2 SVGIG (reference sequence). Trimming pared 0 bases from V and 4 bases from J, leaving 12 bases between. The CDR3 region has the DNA TGTGCCTGGAGTGTACTGGCAGGGGTCACCGGGGAGCTGTTTTTT. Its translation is CAWSVLAGVTGELFF. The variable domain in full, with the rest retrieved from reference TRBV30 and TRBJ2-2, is SQTIHQWPATLVQPVGSPLSLECTVEGTSNPNLYWYRQAAGRGLQLLFYSVGIGQISSEVPQNLSASRPQDRQFILSSKKLLLSDSGFYLCAWSVLAGVTGELFFGEGSRLTVL.

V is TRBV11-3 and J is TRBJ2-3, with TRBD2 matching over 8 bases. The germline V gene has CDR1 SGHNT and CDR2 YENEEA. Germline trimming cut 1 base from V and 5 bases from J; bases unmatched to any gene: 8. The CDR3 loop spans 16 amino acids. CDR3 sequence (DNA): TGTGCCAGCAGCTTAGGCGTCGGGGGGGCTGGAGATACGCAGTATTTT. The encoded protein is CASSLGVGGAGDTQYF.

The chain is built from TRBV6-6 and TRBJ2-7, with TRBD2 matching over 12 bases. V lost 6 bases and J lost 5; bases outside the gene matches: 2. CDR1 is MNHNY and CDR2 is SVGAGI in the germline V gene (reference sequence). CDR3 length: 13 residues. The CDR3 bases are TGTGCCAGCAGCGGACTAGCGGGGAACGAGCAGTACTTC. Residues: CASSGLAGNEQYF.

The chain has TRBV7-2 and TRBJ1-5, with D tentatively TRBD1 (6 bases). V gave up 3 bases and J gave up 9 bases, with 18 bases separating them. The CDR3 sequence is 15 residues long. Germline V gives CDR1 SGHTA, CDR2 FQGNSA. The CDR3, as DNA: TGTGCCAGCAGCTTGGGGGACACCCCGCTGATGCCCCAGCATTTT. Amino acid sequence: CASSLGDTPLMPQHF.

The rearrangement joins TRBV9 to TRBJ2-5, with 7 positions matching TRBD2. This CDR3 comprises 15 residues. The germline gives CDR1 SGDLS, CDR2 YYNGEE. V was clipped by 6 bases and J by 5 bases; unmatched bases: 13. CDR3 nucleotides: TGTGCCAGCAACCCAGCGGGGCAGGGATGGGAGACCCAGTACTTC. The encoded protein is CASNPAGQGWETQYF. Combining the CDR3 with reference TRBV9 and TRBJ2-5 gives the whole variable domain DSGVTQTPKHLITATGQRVTLRCSPRSGDLSVYWYQQSLDQGLQFLIQYYNGEERAKGNILERFSAQQFPDLHSELNLSSLELGDSALYFCASNPAGQGWETQYFGPGTRLLVL.

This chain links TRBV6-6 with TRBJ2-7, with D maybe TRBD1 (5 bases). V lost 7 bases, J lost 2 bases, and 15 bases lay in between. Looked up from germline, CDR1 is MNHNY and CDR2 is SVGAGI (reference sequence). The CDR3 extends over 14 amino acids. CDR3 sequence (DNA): TGTGCCAGCATCTACACCACAGGTACCTACGAGCAGTACTTC. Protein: CASIYTTGTYEQYF.

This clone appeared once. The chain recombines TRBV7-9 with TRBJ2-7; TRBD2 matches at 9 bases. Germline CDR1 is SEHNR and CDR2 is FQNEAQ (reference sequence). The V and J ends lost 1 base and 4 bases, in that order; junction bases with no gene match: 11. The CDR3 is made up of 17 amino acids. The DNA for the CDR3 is TGTGCCAGCAGCTTAGAGCGATCGAGCGGGGGGTTTTACGAGCAGTACTTC. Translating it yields CASSLERSSGGFYEQYF.

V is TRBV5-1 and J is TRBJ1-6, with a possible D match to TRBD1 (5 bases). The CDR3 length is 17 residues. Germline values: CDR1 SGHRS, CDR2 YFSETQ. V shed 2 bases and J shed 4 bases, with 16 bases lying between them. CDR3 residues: CASSFGAGQGYNSPLHF. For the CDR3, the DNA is TGCGCCAGCAGCTTTGGGGCCGGACAAGGTTATAATTCACCCCTCCACTTT.

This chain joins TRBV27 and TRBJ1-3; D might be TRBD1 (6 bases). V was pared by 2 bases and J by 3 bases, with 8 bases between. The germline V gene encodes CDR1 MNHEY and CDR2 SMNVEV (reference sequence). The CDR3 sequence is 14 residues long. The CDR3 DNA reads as TGTGCCAGCAGTTTAAGCAGGGGTGGAAACACCATATATTTT. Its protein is CASSLSRGGNTIYF.

In DNA form, the CDR3 reads TGCGCCAGCAGCCAGGGGCTAGCCAAAAACATTCAGTACTTC. Its translation: CASSQGLAKNIQYF. V gene TRBV4-3 combines with J gene TRBJ2-4, with a weak D call TRBD1 (5 bases). Germline CDR1 reads LGHNA; CDR2 reads YSLEER. V dropped 3 bases and J dropped 0 bases, with 6 bases sitting between them. The CDR3 is 14 amino acids.

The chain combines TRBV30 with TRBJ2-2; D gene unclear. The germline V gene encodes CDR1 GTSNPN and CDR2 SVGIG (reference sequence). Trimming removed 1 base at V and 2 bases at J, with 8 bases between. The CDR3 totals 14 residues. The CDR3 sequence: CAWSAVTNTGELFF. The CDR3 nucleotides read TGTGCCTGGAGTGCGGTCACTAACACCGGGGAGCTGTTTTTT.

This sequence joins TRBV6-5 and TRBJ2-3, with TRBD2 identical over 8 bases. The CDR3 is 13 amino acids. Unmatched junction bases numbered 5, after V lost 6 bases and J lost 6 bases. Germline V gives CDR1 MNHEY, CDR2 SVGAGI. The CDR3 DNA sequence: TGTGCCAGCAGGCGAGCGGGGGATGATACGCAGTATTTT. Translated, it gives CASRRAGDDTQYF.

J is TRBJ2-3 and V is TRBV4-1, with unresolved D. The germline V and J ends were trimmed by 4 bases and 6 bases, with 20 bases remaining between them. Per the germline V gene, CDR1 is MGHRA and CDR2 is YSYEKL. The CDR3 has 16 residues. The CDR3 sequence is CASSRTGLPLTDTQYF. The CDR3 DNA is TGCGCCAGCAGCCGAACTGGGCTGCCCCTTACGGATACGCAGTATTTT.

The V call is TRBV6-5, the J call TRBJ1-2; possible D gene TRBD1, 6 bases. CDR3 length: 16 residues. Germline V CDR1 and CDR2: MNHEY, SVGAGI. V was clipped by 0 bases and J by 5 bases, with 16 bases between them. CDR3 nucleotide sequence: TGTGCCAGCAGTTACTCCACAGGGTCCCCTTGGTATGGCTACACCTTC. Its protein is CASSYSTGSPWYGYTF.

The CDR3 loop is CASSLVPQGNPSNYGYTF. The CDR3 DNA follows: TGCGCCAGCAGCTTGGTCCCCCAGGGAAACCCCTCTAACTATGGCTACACCTTC. V is TRBV5-1 and J is TRBJ1-2, with D possibly being TRBD1 (5 bases). V lost 0 bases and J lost 0, with 18 bases in between. The CDR3 sequence is 18 residues long. Per germline, CDR1 SGHRS and CDR2 YFSETQ.

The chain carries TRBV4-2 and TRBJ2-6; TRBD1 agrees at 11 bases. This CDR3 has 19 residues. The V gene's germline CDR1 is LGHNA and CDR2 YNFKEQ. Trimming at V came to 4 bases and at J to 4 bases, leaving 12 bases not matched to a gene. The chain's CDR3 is CASSPLGQGVRAGANVLTF. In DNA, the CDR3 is TGTGCCAGCAGCCCCTTGGGACAGGGGGTTAGAGCAGGGGCCAACGTCCTGACTTTC.

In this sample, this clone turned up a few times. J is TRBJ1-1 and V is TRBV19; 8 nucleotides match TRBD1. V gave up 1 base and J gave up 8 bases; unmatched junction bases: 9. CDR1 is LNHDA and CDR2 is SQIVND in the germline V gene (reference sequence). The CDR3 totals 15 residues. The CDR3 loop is CASSIVGRGPAEAFF. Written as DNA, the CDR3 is TGTGCCAGTAGTATAGTGGGCAGGGGGCCCGCGGAAGCTTTCTTT.

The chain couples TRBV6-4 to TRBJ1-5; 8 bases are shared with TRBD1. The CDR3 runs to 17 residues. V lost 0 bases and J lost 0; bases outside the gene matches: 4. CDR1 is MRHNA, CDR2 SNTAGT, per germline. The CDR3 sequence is CASSDSRQGTSNQPQHF. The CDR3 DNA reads TGTGCCAGCAGTGACTCGAGACAGGGGACTAGCAATCAGCCCCAGCATTTT.

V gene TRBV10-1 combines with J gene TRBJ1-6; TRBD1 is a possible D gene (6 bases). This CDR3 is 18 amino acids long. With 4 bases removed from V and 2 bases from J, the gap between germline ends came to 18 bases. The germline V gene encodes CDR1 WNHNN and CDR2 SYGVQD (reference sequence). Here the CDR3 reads CASSGPGGTIPYNSPLHF. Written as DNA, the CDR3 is TGCGCCAGCAGTGGCCCCGGGGGGACAATCCCCTATAATTCACCCCTCCACTTT.

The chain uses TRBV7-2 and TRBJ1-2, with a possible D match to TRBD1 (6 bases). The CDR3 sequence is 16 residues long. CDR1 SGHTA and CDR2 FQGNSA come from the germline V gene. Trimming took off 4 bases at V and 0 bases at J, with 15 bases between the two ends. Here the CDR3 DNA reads TGTGCCAGCAGCTCCTTACAGGGCCGAGCTAACTATGGCTACACCTTC. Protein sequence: CASSSLQGRANYGYTF.